This TCR beta chain was identified in a study of shared clonotypes between healthy human individuals (dated by TCRdb to about 2020). Regarding the complete study: Two women and a few men aged 18 to 49 years were included in the cohort. Per donor, three plates each were used for CD4 naive and CD4 memory, two for CD8 naive, and one for CD8 memory. Libraries were prepared and TCR repertoires were sequenced by different laboratories using diverse techniques, in order to increase sequencing depth and limit assay-specific biases. Per donor, leukapheresis produced somewhere between about 0.9 and 9.5 billion PBMCs. Blood TCR repertoires of five healthy adults were deeply sequenced to estimate repertoire size and the extent of clonotype sharing between individuals.

As for this clone: Its binding antigen is unknown. Base qualities were left out, and no much larger clone turns up one base away.

The donors were healthy, HIV-negative adults with no recently reported acute infections or vaccinations. Every donor was a Caucasian adult living in Nashville, Tennessee, USA. CD8 memory samples combined magnetically selected CD45RO+ cells with CCR7-negative CD45RA+ effector memory (TemRA) cells. After blood collection by leukapheresis, PBMCs were isolated using Ficoll-Histopaque density gradient centrifugation and then cryopreserved in the vapor phase of liquid nitrogen. Analytical flow cytometry was used to check the purity and quantity of each magnetically sorted T cell population. Each sorted fraction had its genomic DNA isolated and then quantified by UV absorbance on a Nanodrop 2000c. The CDR3 covers 13 residues, taking in both the cysteine and the phenylalanine. Of all the DNA, just the CDR3 is kept, 39 bases in frame from base 1. Per the germline V gene, SGHRS is the CDR1 and YFSETQ is the CDR2. V gives up 4 bases and J gives up 2 bases, and the segment between their germline ends measures 9 bases.

Study-wide findings and limitations: Pairwise subsampling led to the expectation that sequencing depth would affect the degree of clonotype sharing among donors. Even with the large sequencing depth, rarefaction of the sorted-subset datasets indicated that sequencing was incomplete. Higher generation probabilities were observed for clonotypes shared by all four sorted-subset donors than for non-shared clonotypes. Sharing across a handful of donors was observed for approximately 5% of naive CD4, about 4% of naive CD8, 2% to 2.5% of memory CD4, and 0.4% of memory CD8 clonotypes. Sampling was limited to blood, and TCR repertoires in tissue likely differ from TCR repertoires in blood. Naive subsets generally had larger estimated clonotype richness than memory subsets. The genetic and exposure-history diversity represented was limited by the small number of donors.

Using the deep immunoSEQ assay, TCR CDR3 regions were amplified from genomic DNA by multiplex PCR. Extracted genomic DNA from each cell subset was spread evenly across all wells of several immunoSEQ 96-well plates, with each plate serving as a replicate. For sorted subsets, each replicate PCR was loaded with 150 to 250 ng genomic DNA, equivalent to 32,000 or so T cell genomes. Purified libraries were measured with a Qubit 3.0 fluorometer, size-checked on a Bioanalyzer 2100, and measured again with the KAPA Library Quantification kit. A separate single-read 150-cycle Illumina NextSeq 550 flow cell was used to sequence each immunoSEQ 96-well plate. The authors processed their data as follows. Because the immunoSEQ output included only junctional sequences and no quality scores, the filtering could not be the same as the filtering used for full-length reads. To assign V/J genes and CDR3, sequences were annotated using PyIR, a Python wrapper for IgBLAST v1.9, with IMGT germline references. Reads with weak V/J assignments (E-value above 1e-6), missing CDR3, stop codons, out-of-frame junctions, or ambiguous translated residues were removed. A V3J clonotype was defined by an identical inferred V gene, J gene, and CDR3 amino acid sequence. The percentage overlap between two repertoires was calculated by dividing the number of shared unique clonotypes by the size of the smaller repertoire. RTK rarefaction, the Chao1 estimator, and Recon v2.1 estimates of unobserved clonotypes were used to assess repertoire richness. Generation probabilities for all TCRbeta clonotypes obtained by the gDNA method from a few donors were computed using OLGA. The clones in this table, taken by TCRdb from immuneACCESS, are in-frame only. Not every clone is retained; where verified, under half of the shortfall comes from an unresolved V gene, and the cause of the rest is unknown. The DNA gave D and trimming, while V, J and clone size come from that table. This sample lists about 320,000 clones; more than 75% were detected once. The ten largest clones capture 16% of the sample.

This receptor chain uses TRBV5-1 and TRBJ1-2, with no D gene named confidently. The sequencing sample was made of memory CD8+ T cells sorted from blood. The cell subset or site label for this specimen denotes: CD45RO+ cells pooled with CCR7-negative TemRA cells. This receptor was obtained from a young man in good health. The nucleotide sequence is given as TGCGCCAGCAGCGCGAGCTGGAACTATGGCTACACCTTC. It codes for CASSASWNYGYTF.